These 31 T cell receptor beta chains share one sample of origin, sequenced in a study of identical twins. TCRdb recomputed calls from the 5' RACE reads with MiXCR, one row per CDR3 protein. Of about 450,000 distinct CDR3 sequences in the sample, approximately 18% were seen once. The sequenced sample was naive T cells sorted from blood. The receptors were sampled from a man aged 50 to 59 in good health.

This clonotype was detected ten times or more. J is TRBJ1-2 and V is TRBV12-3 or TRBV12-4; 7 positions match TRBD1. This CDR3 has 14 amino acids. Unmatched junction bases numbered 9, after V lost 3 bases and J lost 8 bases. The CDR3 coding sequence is TGTGCCAGCAGTTTTCTTATAGGGGGCAGCGGCTACACCTTC. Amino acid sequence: CASSFLIGGSGYTF.

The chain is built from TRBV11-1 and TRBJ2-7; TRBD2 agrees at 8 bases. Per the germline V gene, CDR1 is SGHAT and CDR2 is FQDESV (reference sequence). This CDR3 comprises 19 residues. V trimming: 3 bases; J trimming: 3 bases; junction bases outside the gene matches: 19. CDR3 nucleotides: TGTGCCAGCAGCTTCGAACGTCGCCTGGCCAGCGGGGGTGACTACGAGCAGTACTTC. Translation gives CASSFERRLASGGDYEQYF.

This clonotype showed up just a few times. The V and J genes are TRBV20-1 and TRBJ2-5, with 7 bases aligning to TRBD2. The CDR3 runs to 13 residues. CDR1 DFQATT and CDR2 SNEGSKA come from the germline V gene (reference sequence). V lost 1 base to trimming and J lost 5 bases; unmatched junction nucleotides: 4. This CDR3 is CSARVGGDETQYF. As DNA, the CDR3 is TGCAGTGCTAGAGTGGGGGGGGATGAGACCCAGTACTTC.

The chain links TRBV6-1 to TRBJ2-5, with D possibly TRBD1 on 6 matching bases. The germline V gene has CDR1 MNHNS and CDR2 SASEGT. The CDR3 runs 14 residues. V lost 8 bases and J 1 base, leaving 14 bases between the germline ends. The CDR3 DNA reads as TGTGCCAGCGGAGGACAGTCAGGCCAAGAGACCCAGTACTTC. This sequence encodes CASGGQSGQETQYF.

CDR3 sequence: CASSQSGTSGYNEQFF. CDR3 sequence (DNA): TGCGCCAGCAGCCAATCCGGGACTAGCGGTTACAATGAGCAGTTCTTC. This chain joins TRBV4-3 and TRBJ2-1, with 11 bases aligning to TRBD2. With V trimmed by 2 bases and J by 4 bases, 4 bases remained unmatched. CDR3 length: 16 residues. Germline V gene data show CDR1 as LGHNA and CDR2 as YSLEER.

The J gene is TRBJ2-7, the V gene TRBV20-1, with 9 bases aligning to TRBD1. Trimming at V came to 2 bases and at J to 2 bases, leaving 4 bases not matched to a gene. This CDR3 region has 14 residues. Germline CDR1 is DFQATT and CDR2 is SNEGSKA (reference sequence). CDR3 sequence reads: CSARSGTGPYEQYF. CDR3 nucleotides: TGCAGTGCTAGATCCGGGACAGGGCCCTACGAGCAGTACTTC.

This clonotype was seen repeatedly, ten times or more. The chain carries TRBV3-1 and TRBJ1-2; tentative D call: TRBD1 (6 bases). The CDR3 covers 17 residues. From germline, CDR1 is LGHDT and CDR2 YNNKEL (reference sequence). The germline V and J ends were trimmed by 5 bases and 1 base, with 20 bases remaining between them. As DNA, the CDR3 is TGTGCCAGCAGCTCCGATCGGGGGCAGCCATTTAACTATGGCTACACCTTC. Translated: CASSSDRGQPFNYGYTF.

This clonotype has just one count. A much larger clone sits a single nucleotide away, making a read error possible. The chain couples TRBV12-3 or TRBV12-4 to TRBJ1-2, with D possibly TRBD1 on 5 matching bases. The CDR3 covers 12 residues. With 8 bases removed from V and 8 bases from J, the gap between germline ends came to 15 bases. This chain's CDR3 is CASPTVGAGYTF. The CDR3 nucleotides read TGTGCCAGCCCCACCGTAGGGGCCGGCTACACCTTC.

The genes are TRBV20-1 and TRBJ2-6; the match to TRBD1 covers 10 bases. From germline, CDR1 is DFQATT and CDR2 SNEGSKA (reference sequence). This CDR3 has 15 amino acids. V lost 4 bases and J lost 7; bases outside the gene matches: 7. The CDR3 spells CSATSGTGVANVLTF. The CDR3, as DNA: TGCAGTGCTACCTCCGGGACAGGGGTTGCCAACGTCCTGACTTTC.

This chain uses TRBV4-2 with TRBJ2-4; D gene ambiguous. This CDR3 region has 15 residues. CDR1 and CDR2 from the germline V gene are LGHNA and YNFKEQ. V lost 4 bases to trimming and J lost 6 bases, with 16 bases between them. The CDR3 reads CASSPEPNGRNIQYF. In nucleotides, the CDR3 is TGTGCCAGCAGCCCCGAGCCCAATGGCAGAAACATTCAGTACTTC.

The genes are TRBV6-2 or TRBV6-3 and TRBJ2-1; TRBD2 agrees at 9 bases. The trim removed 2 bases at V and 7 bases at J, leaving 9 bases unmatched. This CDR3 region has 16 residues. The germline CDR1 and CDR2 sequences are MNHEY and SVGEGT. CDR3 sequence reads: CASSYVRGRARNEQFF. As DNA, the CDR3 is TGTGCCAGCAGTTACGTGCGCGGGAGGGCCAGGAATGAGCAGTTCTTC.

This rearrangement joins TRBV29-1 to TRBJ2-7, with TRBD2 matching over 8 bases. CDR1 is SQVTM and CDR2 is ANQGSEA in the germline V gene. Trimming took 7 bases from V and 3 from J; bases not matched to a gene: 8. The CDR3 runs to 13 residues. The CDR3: CSATLTSGYEQYF. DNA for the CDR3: TGCAGCGCAACTCTAACTAGCGGCTACGAGCAGTACTTC.

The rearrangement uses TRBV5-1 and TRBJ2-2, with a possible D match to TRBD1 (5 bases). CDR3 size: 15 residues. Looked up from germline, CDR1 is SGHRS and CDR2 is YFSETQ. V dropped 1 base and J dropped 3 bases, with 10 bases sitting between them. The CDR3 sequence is CASSLLGLDTGELFF. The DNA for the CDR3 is TGCGCCAGCAGCTTGCTGGGGCTAGACACCGGGGAGCTGTTTTTT.

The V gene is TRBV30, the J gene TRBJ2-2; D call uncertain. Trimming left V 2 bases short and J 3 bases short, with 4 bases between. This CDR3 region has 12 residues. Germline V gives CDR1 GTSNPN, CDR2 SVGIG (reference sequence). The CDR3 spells CAWSSDTGELFF. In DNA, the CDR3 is TGTGCCTGGAGTTCTGACACCGGGGAGCTGTTTTTT.

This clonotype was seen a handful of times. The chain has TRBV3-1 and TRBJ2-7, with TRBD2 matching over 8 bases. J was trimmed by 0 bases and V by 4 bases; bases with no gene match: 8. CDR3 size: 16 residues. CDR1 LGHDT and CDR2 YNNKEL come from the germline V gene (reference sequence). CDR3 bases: TGTGCCAGCAGCCGACCCGGGACTAGAAGCTCCTACGAGCAGTACTTC. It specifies CASSRPGTRSSYEQYF.

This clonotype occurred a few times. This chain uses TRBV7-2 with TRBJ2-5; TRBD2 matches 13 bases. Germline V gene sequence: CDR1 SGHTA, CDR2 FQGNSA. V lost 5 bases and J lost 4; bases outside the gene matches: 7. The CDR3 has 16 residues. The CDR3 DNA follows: TGTGCCAGCAGCCTAAGACTAGCGGGGGGCAGAGAGACCCAGTACTTC. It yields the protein CASSLRLAGGRETQYF.

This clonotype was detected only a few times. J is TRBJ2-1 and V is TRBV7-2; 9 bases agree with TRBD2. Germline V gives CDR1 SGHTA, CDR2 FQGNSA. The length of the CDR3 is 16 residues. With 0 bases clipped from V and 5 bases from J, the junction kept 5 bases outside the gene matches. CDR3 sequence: CASSLAWASGNNEQFF. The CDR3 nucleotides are TGTGCCAGCAGCTTAGCGTGGGCTAGCGGGAACAATGAGCAGTTCTTC.

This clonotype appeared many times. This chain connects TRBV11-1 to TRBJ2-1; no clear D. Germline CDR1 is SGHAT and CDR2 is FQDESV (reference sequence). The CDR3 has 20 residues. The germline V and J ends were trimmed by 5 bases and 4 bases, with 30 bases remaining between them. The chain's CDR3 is CASSPGQSVEAWAGYNEQFF. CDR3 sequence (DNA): TGTGCCAGCAGCCCGGGTCAATCGGTGGAAGCCTGGGCTGGGTACAATGAGCAGTTCTTC.

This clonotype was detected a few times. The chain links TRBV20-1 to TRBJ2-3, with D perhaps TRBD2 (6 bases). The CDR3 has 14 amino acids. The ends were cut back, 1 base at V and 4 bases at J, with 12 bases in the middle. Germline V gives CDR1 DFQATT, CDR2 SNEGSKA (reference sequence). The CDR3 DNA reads TGCAGTGCTAGAGTCGGGGGAAGCCCAGATACGCAGTATTTT. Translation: CSARVGGSPDTQYF.

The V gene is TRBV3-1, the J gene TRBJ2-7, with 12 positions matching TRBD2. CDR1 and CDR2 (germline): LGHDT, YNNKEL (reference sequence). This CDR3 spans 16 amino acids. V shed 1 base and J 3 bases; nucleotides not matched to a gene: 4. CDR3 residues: CASSQALAGGVYEQYF. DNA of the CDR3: TGTGCCAGCAGCCAAGCACTAGCGGGGGGAGTCTACGAGCAGTACTTC.

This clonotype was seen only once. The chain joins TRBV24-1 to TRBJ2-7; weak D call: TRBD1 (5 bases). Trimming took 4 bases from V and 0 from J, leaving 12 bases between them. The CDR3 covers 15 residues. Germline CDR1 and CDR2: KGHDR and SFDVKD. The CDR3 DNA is TGTGCCACCAGTGAGGCAGGGTCGAGCTCCTACGAGCAGTACTTC. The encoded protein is CATSEAGSSSYEQYF.

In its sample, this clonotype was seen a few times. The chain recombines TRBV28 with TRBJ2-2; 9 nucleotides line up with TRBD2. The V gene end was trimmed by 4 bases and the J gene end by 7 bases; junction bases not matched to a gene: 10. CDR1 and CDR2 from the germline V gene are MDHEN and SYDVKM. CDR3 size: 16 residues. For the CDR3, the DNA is TGTGCCAGCAGTTCCATTAGCGGGAGTTTGATCGGGGAGCTGTTTTTT. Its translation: CASSSISGSLIGELFF.

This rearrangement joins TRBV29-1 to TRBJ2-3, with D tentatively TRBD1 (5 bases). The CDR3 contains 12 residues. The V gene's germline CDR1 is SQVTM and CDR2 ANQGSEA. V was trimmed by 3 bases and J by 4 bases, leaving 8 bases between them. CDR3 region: CSVDQGADTQYF. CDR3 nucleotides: TGCAGCGTTGATCAAGGGGCAGATACGCAGTATTTT.

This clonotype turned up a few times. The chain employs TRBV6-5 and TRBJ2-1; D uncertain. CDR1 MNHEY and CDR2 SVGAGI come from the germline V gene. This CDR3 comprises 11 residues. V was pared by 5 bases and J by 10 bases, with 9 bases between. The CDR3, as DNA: TGTGCCAGCAGTAACTGGGAAGAGCAGTTCTTC. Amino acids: CASSNWEEQFF.

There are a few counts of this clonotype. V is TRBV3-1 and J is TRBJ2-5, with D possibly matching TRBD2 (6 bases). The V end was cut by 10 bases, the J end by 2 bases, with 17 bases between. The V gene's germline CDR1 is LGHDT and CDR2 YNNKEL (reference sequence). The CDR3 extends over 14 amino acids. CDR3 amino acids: CAITSGGRQETQYF. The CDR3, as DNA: TGTGCCATCACATCCGGGGGAAGGCAAGAGACCCAGTACTTC.

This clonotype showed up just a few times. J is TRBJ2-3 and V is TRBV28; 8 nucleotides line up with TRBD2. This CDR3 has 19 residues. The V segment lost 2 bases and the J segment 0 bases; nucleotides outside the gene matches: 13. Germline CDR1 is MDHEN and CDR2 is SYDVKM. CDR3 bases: TGTGCCAGCAGTTTAAGGGTGGCCGGAACTAGCGGAAGCACAGATACGCAGTATTTT. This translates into CASSLRVAGTSGSTDTQYF.

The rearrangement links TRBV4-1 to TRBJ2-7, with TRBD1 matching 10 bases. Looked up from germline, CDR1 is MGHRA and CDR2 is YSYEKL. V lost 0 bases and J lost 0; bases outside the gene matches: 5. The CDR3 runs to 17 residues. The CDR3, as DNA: TGCGCCAGCAGCCAAGATGCGAGGACAGGGGGCTCCTACGAGCAGTACTTC. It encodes CASSQDARTGGSYEQYF.

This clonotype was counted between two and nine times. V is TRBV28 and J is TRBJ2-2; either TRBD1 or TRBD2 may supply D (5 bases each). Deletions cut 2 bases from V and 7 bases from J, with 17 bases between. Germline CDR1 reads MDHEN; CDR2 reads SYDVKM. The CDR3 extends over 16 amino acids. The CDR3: CASSLGTSKHLGELFF. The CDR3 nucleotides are TGTGCCAGCAGTTTAGGGACCTCCAAACACCTCGGGGAGCTGTTTTTT.

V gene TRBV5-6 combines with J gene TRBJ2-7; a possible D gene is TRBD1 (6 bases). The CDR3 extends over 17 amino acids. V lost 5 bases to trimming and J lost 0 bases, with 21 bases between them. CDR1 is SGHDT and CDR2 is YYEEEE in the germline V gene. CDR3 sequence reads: CASRRLDSLPSSYEQYF. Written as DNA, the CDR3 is TGTGCCAGCAGGCGCTTGGACAGCCTACCCTCCTCCTACGAGCAGTACTTC.

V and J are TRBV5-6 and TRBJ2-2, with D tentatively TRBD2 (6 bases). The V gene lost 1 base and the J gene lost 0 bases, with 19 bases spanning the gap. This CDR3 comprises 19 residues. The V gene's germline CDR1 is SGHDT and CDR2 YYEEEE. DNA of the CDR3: TGTGCCAGCAGCTTGAAGTACAGAAGGGGACTCTCGAACACCGGGGAGCTGTTTTTT. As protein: CASSLKYRRGLSNTGELFF.

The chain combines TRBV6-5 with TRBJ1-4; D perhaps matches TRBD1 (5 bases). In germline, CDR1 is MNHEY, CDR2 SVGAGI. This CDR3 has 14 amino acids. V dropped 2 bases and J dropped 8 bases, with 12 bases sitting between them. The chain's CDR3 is CASSYNQGGEKLFF. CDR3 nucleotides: TGTGCCAGCAGTTACAATCAGGGTGGGGAAAAACTGTTTTTT.